This is a list of T cell receptor beta chains from one sample in a study of sequential checkpoint blockade in melanoma. Produced via immunoSEQ multiplex PCR; TCRdb's table is partial and in-frame only. This sample has about 8,400 clones; roughly nine tenths occur once, and the top ten carry approximately 15%. The material sequenced was CD8+ T cells sorted from blood (inferred from file names), taken from a patient given nivolumab and ipilimumab in sequence. All receptors derive from a human donor with melanoma. CDR3s include the opening cysteine and the closing phenylalanine or tryptophan. The D gene is left open where the match is weak. Size is omitted from some rows. Given values are once, few, many or a class for expanded clones.

CASSSGTITEAFF	TGTGCCAGCAGTTCCGGGACTATCACTGAAGCTTTCTTT	-	-	TRBJ1-1	TRBV6-5
CASSWLNTEAFF	TGTGCCAGCAGCTGGCTGAACACTGAAGCTTTCTTT	-	-	TRBJ1-1	TRBV7-9
CASSLVLAGAWEQYF	TGTGCCAGCAGTTTAGTTCTAGCGGGTGCGTGGGAGCAGTACTTC	-	TRBD2	TRBJ2-5	TRBV28
CASSPKTSGYEQYF	TGTGCCAGCAGTCCTAAGACTAGCGGCTACGAGCAGTACTTC	-	TRBD2	TRBJ2-7	TRBV27
CSGGAFGEQYF	TGCAGCGGCGGGGCTTTCGGCGAGCAGTACTTC	-	-	TRBJ2-7	TRBV29-1
CSVEGGGSYEQYF	TGCAGCGTTGAAGGGGGGGGTTCCTACGAGCAGTACTTC	-	TRBD2	TRBJ2-7	TRBV29-1
CASSSGPGRVNEKLFF	TGTGCCAGCAGCTCCGGACCGGGGAGGGTGAATGAAAAACTGTTTTTT	once	-	TRBJ1-4	TRBV5-6
CASSLDRQGVEKLFF	TGTGCCAGCAGCTTAGATCGCCAGGGTGTTGAAAAACTGTTTTTT	-	-	TRBJ1-4	TRBV7-9
CASSLGHSNQPQHF	TGTGCCAGCAGCCTGGGACATAGCAATCAGCCCCAGCATTTT	-	-	TRBJ1-5	TRBV6-5
CASRRQLNTEAFF	TGTGCCAGCAGGCGTCAACTGAACACTGAAGCTTTCTTT	-	-	TRBJ1-1	TRBV28
CASTLGGFSTEAFF	TGTGCCAGTACCCTCGGAGGGTTTAGCACTGAAGCTTTCTTT	-	-	TRBJ1-1	TRBV19
CASSLASTGFYGYTF	TGCGCCAGCAGCTTGGCCTCGACAGGGTTCTATGGCTACACCTTC	-	TRBD1	TRBJ1-2	TRBV5-1
CASSESTDTQYF	TGTGCCAGTAGTGAGTCGACAGATACGCAGTATTTT	once	-	TRBJ2-3	TRBV19
CASSLWAGTEFYGYTF	TGTGCCAGCAGCTTATGGGCCGGGACAGAGTTCTATGGCTACACCTTC	-	TRBD1	TRBJ1-2	TRBV11-2
CASSVGSLATYEQYF	TGTGCCAGCAGCGTAGGATCACTAGCCACGTACGAGCAGTACTTC	-	-	TRBJ2-7	TRBV9
CASSHSQRGTEAFF	TGCGCCAGCAGTCATTCCCAAAGGGGCACTGAAGCTTTCTTT	-	-	TRBJ1-1	TRBV4-1
CASSTTTGGKQPQHF	TGCGCCAGCAGCACCACGACAGGGGGAAAACAGCCCCAGCATTTT	-	TRBD1	TRBJ1-5	TRBV5-1
CASNFGQNLNYGYTF	TGTGCCAGCAACTTCGGACAAAACCTCAACTATGGCTACACCTTC	-	-	TRBJ1-2	TRBV6-5
CSGKTGDTEAFF	TGCAGCGGGAAAACAGGGGACACTGAAGCTTTCTTT	-	TRBD1	TRBJ1-1	TRBV29-1
CSVAGTEAFF	TGCAGCGTTGCGGGCACTGAAGCTTTCTTT	-	-	TRBJ1-1	TRBV29-1
CASSLKLGTGVWFGNQPQHF	TGCGCCAGCAGCTTGAAGTTGGGGACAGGGGTTTGGTTTGGCAATCAGCCCCAGCATTTT	-	TRBD1	TRBJ1-5	TRBV5-1
CASSYGQGGSYEQYF	TGTGCCAGCAGTTACGGACAGGGAGGGTCCTACGAGCAGTACTTC	-	-	TRBJ2-7	TRBV6-5
CASSVAPGGQEAFF	TGTGCCAGCAGCGTAGCTCCAGGGGGTCAGGAAGCTTTCTTT	-	TRBD1	TRBJ1-1	TRBV9
CASRLAAGTEAFF	TGTGCCAGCAGATTGGCGGCAGGGACTGAAGCTTTCTTT	-	-	TRBJ1-1	TRBV5-4
CASGGRQGGGQPQHF	TGTGCCAGCGGGGGGAGACAGGGTGGGGGTCAGCCCCAGCATTTT	-	TRBD1	TRBJ1-5	TRBV7-8
CASSRDREGYTF	TGTGCCAGCAGCAGAGACAGGGAAGGCTACACCTTC	-	TRBD1	TRBJ1-2	TRBV11-2
CASSPSSGSLYEQYF	TGTGCCAGCAGTCCCTCTAGCGGGAGTCTCTACGAGCAGTACTTC	-	TRBD2	TRBJ2-7	TRBV27
CASSLQRGPYEQYF	TGTGCCAGCAGCTTGCAACGGGGTCCCTACGAGCAGTACTTC	few	-	TRBJ2-7	TRBV11-1
CASSIAELYNQPQHF	TGTGCCAGTAGTATTGCAGAATTGTACAATCAGCCCCAGCATTTT	-	-	TRBJ1-5	TRBV19
CASQGALNQPQHF	TGTGCCAGCCAGGGGGCCCTAAATCAGCCCCAGCATTTT	once	TRBD1	TRBJ1-5	TRBV4-2